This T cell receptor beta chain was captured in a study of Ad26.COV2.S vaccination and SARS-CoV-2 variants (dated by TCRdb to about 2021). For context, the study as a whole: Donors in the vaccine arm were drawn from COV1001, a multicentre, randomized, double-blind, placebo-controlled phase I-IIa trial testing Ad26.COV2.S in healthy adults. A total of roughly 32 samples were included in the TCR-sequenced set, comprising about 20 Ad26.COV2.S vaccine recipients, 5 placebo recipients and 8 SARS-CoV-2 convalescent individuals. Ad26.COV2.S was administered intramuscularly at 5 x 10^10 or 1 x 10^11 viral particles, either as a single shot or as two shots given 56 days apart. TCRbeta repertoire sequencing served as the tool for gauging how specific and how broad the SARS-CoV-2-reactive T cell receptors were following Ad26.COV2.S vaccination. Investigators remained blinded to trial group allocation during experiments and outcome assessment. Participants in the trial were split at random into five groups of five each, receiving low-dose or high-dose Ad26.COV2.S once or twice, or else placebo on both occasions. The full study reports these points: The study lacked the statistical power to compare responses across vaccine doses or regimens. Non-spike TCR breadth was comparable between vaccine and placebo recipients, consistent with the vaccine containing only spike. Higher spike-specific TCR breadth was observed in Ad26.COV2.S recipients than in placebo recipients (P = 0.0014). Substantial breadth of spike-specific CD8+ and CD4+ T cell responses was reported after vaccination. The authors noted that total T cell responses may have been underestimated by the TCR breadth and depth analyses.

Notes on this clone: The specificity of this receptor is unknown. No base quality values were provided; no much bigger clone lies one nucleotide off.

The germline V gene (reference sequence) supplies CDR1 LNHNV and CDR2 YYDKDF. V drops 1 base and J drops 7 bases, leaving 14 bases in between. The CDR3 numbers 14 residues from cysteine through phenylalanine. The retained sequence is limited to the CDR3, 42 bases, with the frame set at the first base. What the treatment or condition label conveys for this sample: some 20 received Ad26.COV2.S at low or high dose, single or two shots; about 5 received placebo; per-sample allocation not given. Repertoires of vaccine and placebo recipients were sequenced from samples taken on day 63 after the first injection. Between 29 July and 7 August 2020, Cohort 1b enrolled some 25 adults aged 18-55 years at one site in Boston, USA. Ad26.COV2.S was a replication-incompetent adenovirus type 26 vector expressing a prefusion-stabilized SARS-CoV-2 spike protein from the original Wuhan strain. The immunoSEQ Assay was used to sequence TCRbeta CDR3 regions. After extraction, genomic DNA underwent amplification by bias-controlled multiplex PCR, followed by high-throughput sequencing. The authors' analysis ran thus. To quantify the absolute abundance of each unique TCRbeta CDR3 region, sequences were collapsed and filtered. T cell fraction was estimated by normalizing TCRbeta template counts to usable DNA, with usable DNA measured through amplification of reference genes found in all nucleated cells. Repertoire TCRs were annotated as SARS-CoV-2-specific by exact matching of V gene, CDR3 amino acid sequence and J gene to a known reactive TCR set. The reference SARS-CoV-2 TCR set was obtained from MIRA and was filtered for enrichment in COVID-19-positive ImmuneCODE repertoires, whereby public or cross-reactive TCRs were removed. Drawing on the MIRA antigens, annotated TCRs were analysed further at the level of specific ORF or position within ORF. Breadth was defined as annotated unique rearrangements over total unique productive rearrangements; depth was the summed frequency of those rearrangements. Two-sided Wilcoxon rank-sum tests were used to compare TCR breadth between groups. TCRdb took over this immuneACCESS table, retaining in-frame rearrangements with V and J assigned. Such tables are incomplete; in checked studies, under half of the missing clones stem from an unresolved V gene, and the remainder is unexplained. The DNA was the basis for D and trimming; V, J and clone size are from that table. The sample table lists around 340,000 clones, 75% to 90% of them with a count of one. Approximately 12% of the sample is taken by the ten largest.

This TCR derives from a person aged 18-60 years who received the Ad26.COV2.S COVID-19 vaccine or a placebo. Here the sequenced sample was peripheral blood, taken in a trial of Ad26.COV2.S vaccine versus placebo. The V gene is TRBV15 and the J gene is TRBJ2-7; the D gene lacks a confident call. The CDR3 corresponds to CATSRARDSREQYF. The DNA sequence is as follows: TGTGCCACCAGCAGAGCGCGTGACTCCCGGGAGCAGTACTTC.